The clone carrying this TCR beta chain appeared a few times. Antigen unknown. Regarding time point: patch test 2, 6 weeks after DPC sensitization. The treatment denotes: therapeutic diphenylcyclopropenone sensitization with weekly scalp DPC. Non-pregnant alopecia patients aged 18 to 70, suitable for DPC therapy. From the RACE reads, TCRdb called clonotypes with MiXCR, one entry per CDR3 protein. Found here are under 450,000 distinct CDR3 sequences, roughly 6.3% of them singletons; the top ten hold approximately 5.4%. This entry belongs to a study of human T cells and chemical hapten exposure. Study-level results: With patch test score, the counts of PT1 expanded TCRs showed a positive correlation.

Germline CDR1 is ENHRY and CDR2 is SYGVKD. There are 19 residues in the CDR3. J lost 0 bases, V lost 4 bases, and 13 bases had no gene match. Specimen: whole blood, collected in connection with sensitization to the hapten diphenylcyclopropenone (DPC). The receptor was derived from a woman between 18 and 29 years old with alopecia areata. Some clones in this sample may be carry-over from other donors' samples. The rearrangement uses TRBV10-3 and TRBJ1-3, with 9 bases identical to TRBD1. DNA of the CDR3: TGTGCCATCAGTGGAACCGGACAGGGGAGGTTCGGCTCTGGAAACACCATATATTTT. Its translation: CAISGTGQGRFGSGNTIYF.